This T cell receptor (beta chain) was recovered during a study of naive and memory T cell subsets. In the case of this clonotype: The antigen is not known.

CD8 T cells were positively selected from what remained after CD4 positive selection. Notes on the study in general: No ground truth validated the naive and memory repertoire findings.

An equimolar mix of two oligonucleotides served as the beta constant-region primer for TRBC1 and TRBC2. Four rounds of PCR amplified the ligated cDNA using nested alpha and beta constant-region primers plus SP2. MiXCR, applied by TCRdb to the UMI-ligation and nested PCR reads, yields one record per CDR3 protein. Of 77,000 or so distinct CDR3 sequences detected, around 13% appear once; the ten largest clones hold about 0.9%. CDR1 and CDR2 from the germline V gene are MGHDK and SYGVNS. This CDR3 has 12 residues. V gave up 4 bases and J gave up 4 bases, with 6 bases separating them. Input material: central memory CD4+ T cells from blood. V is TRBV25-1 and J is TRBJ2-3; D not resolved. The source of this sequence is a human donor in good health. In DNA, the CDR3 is TGTGCCAGCAGTGCCGGTTCAGATACGCAGTATTTT. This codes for CASSAGSDTQYF.